This T cell receptor beta chain was identified in a study of blood T cell repertoires in COVID-19. The overall study: In each case, the material was cDNA or gDNA derived from T cells, B-cell-depleted T cells, or PBMCs.

Profiling relied on immunoSEQ multiplex PCR, and the TCRdb table lists in-frame clones only, not all of them. The table records approximately 300,000 clones, around 87% of them present only once. The sequenced sample consisted of peripheral blood. This clonotype was obtained from a woman aged 50 to 60 with active or convalescent COVID-19.

CDR3 DNA: TGTGCCAGCAGTCTCGCTCCACTGACAGATCAGCCCCAGCATTTT. This codes for CASSLAPLTDQPQHF. The chain employs TRBV6-5 and TRBJ1-5, with TRBD1 as a possible D gene (5 bases). The germline gives CDR1 MNHEY, CDR2 SVGAGI. The CDR3 sequence is 15 residues long. V gave up 5 bases and J gave up 5 bases, with 16 bases separating them.